The sequence of this TCR beta chain was determined in a study of cytomegalovirus exposure and HLA in healthy donors. As for this clone: As yet, its antigen is unknown.

Nominally healthy donors were sampled, though unrecorded immune exposures were likely. Overall study results and limits: A missense variant in DCLRE1C was later tied to TCR beta V- and J-gene trimming. The study listed around 150 cytomegalovirus-associated TCR beta chains. For cytomegalovirus status, the classifier reportedly gave diagnoses with high specificity and sensitivity.

Germline V gives CDR1 SGHDT, CDR2 YYEEEE. The CDR3 consists of 14 residues. The J segment lost 5 bases and the V segment lost 2 bases, leaving 3 bases of the junction unmatched. PCR employed 60 Vbeta and 13 Jbeta primers. The repertoire was sequenced with immunoSEQ multiplex PCR; TCRdb's copy has only in-frame clones and lacks some. The data contain 110,000 or so clones, roughly 82% of them seen just once; the ten biggest clones take up about 2.8%. The sample comprised PBMCs. The chain employs TRBV5-6 and TRBJ1-2; TRBD1 matches at 10 bases. The origin of this receptor is a middle-aged woman in good health and CMV-seropositive. CDR3 protein: CASSFGDRGYGYTF. CDR3 DNA: TGTGCCAGCAGCTTCGGGGACAGGGGATATGGCTACACCTTC.